The T cell receptor beta chain under discussion was sequenced for a study of cytomegalovirus exposure and HLA in healthy donors (dated by TCRdb to the late 2010s). Regarding the research as a whole: An earlier analysis of roughly 610 of the donors reported roughly 300 Gb of sequence data and 117 million unique TCR beta sequences obtained from 150 million to 200 million T cells. Using immunosequencing, the study profiled T cell repertoires from around 680 subjects and related those repertoires to cytomegalovirus serostatus. A separate validation cohort of over a hundred different subjects was used in addition to the 666-subject first cohort. The study was designed to test whether signatures of past pathogen exposure could be identified by cataloging public T cell receptors. Typing coverage varied by locus: about 620-630 donors for A, B, C, DRB1 and DQB1; under 550 for DQA1; nearly 610 for DPA1; more than 450 for DPB1. HLA typing covered class I and class II loci at four-digit resolution. An early release that covered some 640 HLA-typed donors contained about 300 gigabases of sequencing data and tens of millions of unique TCR sequences. A later genetic analysis used genome-wide SNP genotypes for about three fifths of the 666 donors, treating that subset as a discovery cohort. To study patterns of TCR occurrence, a later analysis re-analyzed previously published TCR beta repertoires from hundreds of donors and added high-resolution HLA genotyping. Rather than using new phenotypic data, the later analysis identified candidate immune exposures from TCR beta sequences and from how often those sequences occurred across donors. Alongside the repertoire data, information on donor age, sex, ethnicity and CMV serostatus was compiled. On average, roughly 250,000 unique TCR beta nucleotide sequences were sequenced per donor among about 400 genotyped donors of the cohort, with about 19% of those sequences being non-productive. All discovery cohort repertoires had been generated on a single sequencing platform. Because of strong linkage in the cohort, a handful of DR-DQ haplotypes were treated as single units for association and clustering. To predict cytomegalovirus infection status, the study brought together high-throughput TCR immunosequencing, statistical association of individual TCRs with disease status, and machine learning. Among the approximately 400 genotyped donors, approximately 76% belonged to the genetic ancestry cluster associated with self-reported Caucasian donors. To decide whether each TCR beta V gene segment behaved as functional or pseudogenic, an earlier analysis of approximately 620 of the donors relied on high-throughput TCR beta sequencing. Findings and caveats that apply to the study as a whole: Because the 87-base-pair reads could not distinguish some IMGT-functional V segments, including TRBV6-2 and TRBV6-3, those segments were excluded. Most TCR sequences were observed very rarely across donors, whereas some public TCRs were present in many individuals. In a later genetic analysis, fewer N-insertions in productive TCRs were reported among donors in an Asian-associated ancestry cluster than the 666-donor mean. Most CMV-associated TCR beta chains appeared to be HLA-restricted in a later analysis, and the HLA associations seemed to be driven largely by CMV exposure. Compared with equally common non-associated chains, HLA-associated TCR beta chains in a later analysis were more clonally expanded and had lower generation probabilities. Correlated functional status among segregating V segments might be attributable to linkage disequilibrium, but an unknown experimental factor could not be ruled out. In a later analysis, the rate of TCR association differed among HLA loci, with DRB1 alleles having the most associated TCRs and HLA-C alleles having the fewest. An association between a missense DCLRE1C variant and V-gene and J-gene trimming of TCR beta chains was found in a later genetic analysis and replicated in an independent cohort. Because HLA typing was unavailable for some donors at each locus, only the typed subset was used in association tests. A few of the identified cytomegalovirus-associated TCR beta chains were confirmed in vitro to be specific for cytomegalovirus antigens. According to a later analysis, parvovirus B19, influenza, CMV and Epstein-Barr virus appeared linked to several top co-occurrence clusters. A further reported finding was that TCR beta sequences accurately predicted the HLA-A and HLA-B alleles for most subjects in the first cohort. CMV serostatus was the only immune exposure information available for the cohort. The authors suggested that the approach could potentially be extended to other disease states and immunological phenotypes. The presence/absence analyses assumed that sequencing depth was roughly uniform across donors, and that assumption may not be true. In the study, around 150 TCR beta chains were listed as associated with cytomegalovirus. Strong co-occurrence of HLA alleles, especially DR and DQ, made assigning TCR associations to individual alleles difficult. An earlier analysis of roughly 570 of the donors showed that most TCR beta V segments appeared in productive rearrangements either about 87% or about 30% of the time, which broadly matched IMGT annotations. The cohort was sequenced for TCR beta chains only, and without alpha or paired-chain data the features that could be detected were limited. In a later analysis, more than 15,000 TCR beta sequences were associated with specific HLA alleles at a false discovery rate of 0.05. The earlier analysis of 587 of the donors excluded 15 to 20 rarely observed V segments, including chromosome 9 orphons, because counts were too low. The sequencing pipeline was judged likely to have produced a cluster of highly shared sequence variants as a technical artifact. The classifier was reported to diagnose cytomegalovirus status with high specificity and sensitivity in both the original cohort and the validation cohort.

For this clone: There is no known antigen for this receptor. Per-base qualities were not stored, and no clone one base away is much larger.

From the cysteine through the phenylalanine, the CDR3 covers 13 amino acids. CDR3 DNA only is kept here, 39 bases in frame from base 1. The germline V gene provides CDR1 SNHLY and CDR2 FYNNEI. The germline V end is reduced by 6 bases and the J end by 5 bases; junction bases left unmatched: 6. The cohort consisted of approximately 670 healthy bone marrow donors. At the time of sampling, every cohort member was nominally healthy, though immune exposures that went unrecorded were likely present. The donor tested CMV seropositive and was one of the 289 seropositive cohort members. A peripheral blood sample was provided by each donor, and peripheral blood mononuclear cells were used for TCR beta sequencing. Genomic DNA extraction from the blood cell samples was performed with the Qiagen DNeasy Blood Extraction Kit. Receptor amplification or capture employed the immunoSEQ multiplex PCR assay. For the multiplex PCR, a mixture combining 60 forward primers for TCR Vbeta segments and 13 reverse primers for TCR Jbeta segments was used. A multiplex PCR assay on genomic DNA amplified the CDR3 region of rearranged TCR beta genes. Amplified TCR beta libraries were sequenced as 87-base-pair reads on the Illumina HiSeq System. On the study's bioinformatics: A later analysis tallied 80 million to 95 million unique TCR beta chains across the 700 or so repertoires, and around 10 million of those chains were shared by two or more donors. Raw reads were error-corrected and collapsed into unique sequences by a nearest-neighbor algorithm in which closely related sequences were merged to remove PCR and sequencing errors. V, D and J gene segments were assigned by aligning CDR3 sequences to IMGT reference sequences. For a sequence to be retained, at least a six-nucleotide match to both a V gene segment and a J gene segment was required. Rearrangements were called productive when the CDR3 lacked stop codons and stayed in frame with V and J; all others were non-productive. CDR3 was defined according to IMGT convention as the region running from the second conserved V-encoded cysteine to the conserved J-encoded phenylalanine. In an earlier analysis of more than 550 of the donors, sequences lacking an unambiguous match to a single V gene segment were excluded. An earlier analysis of roughly 590 of the donors called V segments functional above 56.7% productive rearrangements and segregating when the between-donor standard deviation exceeded 5%. To diagnose cytomegalovirus status from the catalog of TCR beta chain sequences, a statistical classification framework was built. V and J gene assignment, in a later analysis, came from comparing TCR nucleotide sequences with IMGT/GENE-DB human TR gene sequences. A later analysis assigned CDR3 sequences and most-parsimonious VDJ recombination scenarios with the TCRdist pipeline. In a later analysis, each TCR beta chain was defined by its CDR3 amino acid sequence together with its V-gene family, and reads lacking a unique V-gene family were excluded. As a way to deal with suspected cross-contamination and a sequencing artifact, a later analysis dropped 500 to 700 nucleotide sequences that were highly shared and had low generation probability. In a later analysis, a clonal expansion index was calculated for each public chain from normalized within-repertoire ranks of inferred template counts. In a later analysis, generation probabilities were computed with a VDJ recombination model fitted to out-of-frame rearrangements, and the resulting probabilities were checked against IGoR. In a later analysis, hypergeometric tests were used to score TCR-TCR, TCR-HLA and TCR-CMV co-occurrence, with a repertoire-size bias correction applied to TCR pairs. False discovery rates were estimated in a later analysis by permuting HLA or CMV assignments 20 times. In a later analysis, co-occurring TCRs were grouped with DBSCAN, and TCRdist sequence similarity was added when clustering was performed within HLA-allele-positive subsets. Co-occurrence clustering excluded repertoires with fewer than 30,000 or more than 120,000 public chains, plus five with anomalous nucleotide sharing. TCRdb retrieved this table from immuneACCESS and kept in-frame rearrangements only. Not all clones are present; in checked studies, unresolved V genes account for under half, and no reason is known for the remainder. V and J calls and clone size come straight from that table; D and trimming were deduced from the DNA. This sample has about 82,000 clones in its table, and approximately 81% of those were observed once. The ten largest clonotypes hold 6% to 8% of the sample.

The sequenced sample was PBMCs. The V and J genes are TRBV2 and TRBJ2-7, with 8 middle bases fitting TRBD1. The TCR sequence derives from a woman aged 50 to 65 in good health and CMV-seropositive. The nucleotide sequence is TGTGCCAGCAGCGGACAGGGCGGCCACGAGCAGTACTTC. The translation is CASSGQGGHEQYF.